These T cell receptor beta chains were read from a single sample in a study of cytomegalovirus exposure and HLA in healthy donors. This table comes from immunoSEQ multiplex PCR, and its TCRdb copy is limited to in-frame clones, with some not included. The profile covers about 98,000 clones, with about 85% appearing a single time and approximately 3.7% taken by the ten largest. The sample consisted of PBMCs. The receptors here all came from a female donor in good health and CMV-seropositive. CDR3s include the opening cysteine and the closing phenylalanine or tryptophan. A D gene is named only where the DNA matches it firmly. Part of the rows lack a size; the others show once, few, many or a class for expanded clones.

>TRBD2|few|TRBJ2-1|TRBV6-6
TGTGCCAGCAGTCCACGGACTAGCGGAGAGCAGTTCTTC
CASSPRTSGEQFF
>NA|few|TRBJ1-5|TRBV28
TGTGCCAGCGGCTTAGGGACACACCACCCGCATTTT
CASGLGTHHPHF
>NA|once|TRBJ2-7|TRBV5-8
TGTGCCAGCAGCCCCTTCCTCGAGCAGTACTTC
CASSPFLEQYF
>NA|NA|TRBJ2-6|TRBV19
TGTGCCACCGCCCAGGGCTCTGGGGCCAACGTCCTGACTTTC
CATAQGSGANVLTF
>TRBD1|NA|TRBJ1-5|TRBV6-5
TGTGCCAGCAGTCCTCGGCCACAGGGGAATCAGCCCCAGCATTTT
CASSPRPQGNQPQHF
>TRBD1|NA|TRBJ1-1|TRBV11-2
TGTGCCAGTACGGGGGACAGTTACACTGAAGCTTTCTTT
CASTGDSYTEAFF
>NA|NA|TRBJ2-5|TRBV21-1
TGTGCCAGCAGCAAAGCCGGGACAGAGCAAGAGACCCAGTACTTC
CASSKAGTEQETQYF
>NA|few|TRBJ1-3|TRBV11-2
TGTGCCAGCAGCCCCCCGGGAGGTTTGGGTTATGGAAACACCATATATTTT
CASSPPGGLGYGNTIYF
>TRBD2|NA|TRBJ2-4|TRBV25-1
TGTGCCAGCAGTGCCCCCGGAGCGGGGGGGCCTAGAAACATTCAGTACTTC
CASSAPGAGGPRNIQYF
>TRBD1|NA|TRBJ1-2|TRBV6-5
TGTGCCAGCAGTAGACAGGGGTACCGCAACTATGGCTACACCTTC
CASSRQGYRNYGYTF
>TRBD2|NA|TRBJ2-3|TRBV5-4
TGTGCCAGCGGGTTGAGGCTAGCGGGGGGTGGAGATACGCAGTATTTT
CASGLRLAGGGDTQYF
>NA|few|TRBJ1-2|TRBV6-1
TGTGCCAGCAGTGAAGCAGGGGTTTCCAACTATGGCTACACCTTC
CASSEAGVSNYGYTF